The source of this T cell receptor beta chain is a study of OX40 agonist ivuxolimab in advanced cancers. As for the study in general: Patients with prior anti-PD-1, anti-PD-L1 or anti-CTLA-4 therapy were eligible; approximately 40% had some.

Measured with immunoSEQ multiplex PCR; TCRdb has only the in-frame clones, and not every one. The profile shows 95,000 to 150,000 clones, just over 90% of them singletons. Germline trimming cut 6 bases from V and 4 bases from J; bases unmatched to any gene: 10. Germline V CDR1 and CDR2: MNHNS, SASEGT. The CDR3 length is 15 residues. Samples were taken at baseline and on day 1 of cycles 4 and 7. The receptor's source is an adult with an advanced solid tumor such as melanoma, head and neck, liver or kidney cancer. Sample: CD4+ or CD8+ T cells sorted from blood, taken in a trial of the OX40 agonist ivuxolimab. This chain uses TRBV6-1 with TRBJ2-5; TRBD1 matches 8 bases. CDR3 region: CASSARQGTGETQYF. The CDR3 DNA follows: TGTGCCAGCAGCGCAAGACAGGGGACGGGAGAGACCCAGTACTTC.